These 20 T cell receptor beta chains came from one sample sequenced in a study of blood T cell repertoires in COVID-19 (dated by TCRdb to the early 2020s). The library relied on the immunoSEQ multiplex PCR assay. As stored in TCRdb, this immuneACCESS dataset retains in-frame rearrangements with V and J assigned. A fraction of the clones does not appear; measured against another copy, unresolved V genes explain less than half of the discrepancy, and the remainder lacks a known reason. The sample table shows 300,000 to 450,000 clones, and over 75% are seen once. The ten largest account for about 1% of the sample. Sequenced input: PBMCs or T cells enriched from blood (not recorded which). Receptors originate from a man between 18 and 35 years old who had recovered from COVID-19.

In this sample, this clone turned up a few times. The chain carries TRBV5-1 and TRBJ2-1; 12 nucleotides align to TRBD2. V lost 0 bases to trimming and J lost 0 bases; unmatched junction nucleotides: 7. This CDR3 comprises 19 residues. Germline loops: CDR1 SGHRS, CDR2 YFSETQ. The CDR3 sequence is CASSLEASGGASSYNEQFF. In nucleotides, the CDR3 is TGCGCCAGCAGCTTGGAGGCTAGCGGGGGGGCGAGCTCCTACAATGAGCAGTTCTTC.

This clone was seen once. The chain links TRBV30 to TRBJ2-1; D possibly corresponds to TRBD2 (5 bases). The CDR3 spans 12 residues. V lost 2 bases to trimming and J lost 9 bases, with 11 bases between them. In germline, CDR1 is GTSNPN, CDR2 SVGIG (reference sequence). DNA for the CDR3: TGTGCCTGGAGTATGAGCGGCGTTGAGCAGTTCTTC. It encodes CAWSMSGVEQFF.

This clone came up a few times. Other DNA sequences in this sample translate to the same CDR3. This sequence joins TRBV18 and TRBJ2-6, with TRBD1 as a possible D gene (5 bases). Trimming took 2 bases from V and 1 from J, leaving 6 bases between them. Per the germline V gene, CDR1 is KGHSH and CDR2 is LQKENI. The CDR3 sequence is 15 residues long. The DNA of the CDR3 is TGTGCCAGCTCACCAAGGGGTTCTGGGGCCAACGTCCTGACTTTC. It is translated as CASSPRGSGANVLTF. The full variable domain, in which reference TRBV18 and TRBJ2-6 provide the parts outside the CDR3, is NAGVMQNPRHLVRRRGQEARLRCSPMKGHSHVYWYRQLPEEGLKFMVYLQKENIIDESGMPKERFSAEFPKEGPSILRIQQVVRGDSAAYFCASSPRGSGANVLTFGAGSRLTVL.

This chain connects TRBV7-2 to TRBJ2-7, with 8 bases that match TRBD2. There are 15 residues in the CDR3. Germline V gene sequence: CDR1 SGHTA, CDR2 FQGNSA. J was trimmed by 3 bases and V by 3 bases; bases with no gene match: 7. CDR3 nucleotides: TGTGCCAGCAGCTTTACCAGCGGGAGACACTACGAGCAGTACTTC. Encoded protein: CASSFTSGRHYEQYF.

The CDR3 spells CASSEDRGFNEQYF. The CDR3, as DNA: TGTGCCAGCAGTGAAGACAGGGGTTTTAACGAGCAGTACTTC. The V gene is TRBV2, the J gene TRBJ2-7; 7 bases match TRBD1. Germline V CDR1 and CDR2: SNHLY, FYNNEI. The CDR3 length is 14 residues. V gave up 1 base and J gave up 5 bases; unmatched junction bases: 5.

The CDR3 loop is CASSSFSTEYNSPLHF. The CDR3 DNA sequence: TGTGCCAGCAGTTCATTTTCGACAGAATATAATTCACCCCTCCACTTT. The chain recombines TRBV6-5 with TRBJ1-6; a weak D match, TRBD1 (5 bases). This CDR3 has 16 residues. Trimming pared 4 bases from V and 4 bases from J, leaving 14 bases between. The germline V gene encodes CDR1 MNHEY and CDR2 SVGAGI.

V and J are TRBV19 and TRBJ1-6, with 7 bases aligning to TRBD1. CDR1 is LNHDA, CDR2 SQIVND, per germline (reference sequence). The CDR3 length is 14 residues. V was pared by 3 bases and J by 7 bases, with 3 bases of the junction left unmatched. Here the CDR3 DNA reads TGTGCCAGTAGTATTCAGGGGGGCAATTCACCCCTCCACTTT. This gives the protein CASSIQGGNSPLHF. Full variable domain (outside the CDR3, taken from reference TRBV19 and TRBJ1-6): DGGITQSPKYLFRKEGQNVTLSCEQNLNHDAMYWYRQDPGQGLRLIYYSQIVNDFQKGDIAEGYSVSREKKESFPLTVTSAQKNPTAFYLCASSIQGGNSPLHFGNGTRLTVT.

The chain links TRBV7-2 to TRBJ2-7, with TRBD2 identical over 8 bases. The V and J ends lost 3 bases and 12 bases, in that order; junction bases with no gene match: 7. Germline CDR1 is SGHTA and CDR2 is FQGNSA. The length of the CDR3 is 12 residues. The CDR3 spells CASSFSAGAPYF. The CDR3 coding sequence is TGTGCCAGCAGCTTTTCAGCGGGAGCTCCGTACTTC.

The rearrangement joins TRBV4-1 to TRBJ2-1; the match to TRBD2 covers 13 bases. Germline V gives CDR1 MGHRA, CDR2 YSYEKL. V lost 0 bases and J lost 7; bases outside the gene matches: 12. The CDR3 has 19 amino acids. CDR3: CASSQEGHPGLAGFNEQFF. DNA of the CDR3: TGCGCCAGCAGCCAAGAAGGCCATCCGGGACTAGCGGGATTTAATGAGCAGTTCTTC.

V usage is TRBV12-3 or TRBV12-4 and J usage is TRBJ2-7; maybe TRBD2 (6 bases). This CDR3 has 13 amino acids. The V and J ends lost 7 bases and 0 bases respectively, with 10 bases between them. The DNA for the CDR3 is TGTGCCAGCACCCGGGACTTCTCCTACGAGCAGTACTTC. It yields the protein CASTRDFSYEQYF.

The chain is built from TRBV6-1 and TRBJ1-2; weak D call: TRBD1 (6 bases). Germline-derived CDR1 and CDR2 are MNHNS and SASEGT. The CDR3 spans 15 residues. V was clipped by 0 bases and J by 8 bases, with 16 bases between them. The DNA of the CDR3 is TGTGCCAGCAGTGAAGCCCTTGGACAGAGCTACGGCTACACCTTC. It is translated as CASSEALGQSYGYTF.

This chain joins TRBV9 and TRBJ1-6; unclear D gene. V lost 0 bases and J 9 bases, leaving 16 bases between the germline ends. The CDR3 consists of 16 residues. Germline V gene sequence: CDR1 SGDLS, CDR2 YYNGEE. The CDR3 sequence is CASSVAAGLWLSPLHF. Here the CDR3 DNA reads TGTGCCAGCAGCGTAGCGGCAGGATTATGGCTTTCACCCCTCCACTTT.

This chain links TRBV9 with TRBJ2-3; D may be TRBD2 (5 bases). This CDR3 comprises 16 residues. V lost 3 bases and J lost 2, with 16 bases in between. Germline V gene data show CDR1 as SGDLS and CDR2 as YYNGEE. The CDR3 region has the DNA TGTGCCAGCAGCGCCCAGGACTCTCCCCCCACAGATACGCAGTATTTT. Its protein is CASSAQDSPPTDTQYF.

V and J are TRBV4-2 and TRBJ1-5; 10 nucleotides line up with TRBD1. V lost 0 bases and J lost 4; bases outside the gene matches: 3. The CDR3 is made up of 16 amino acids. Germline V lookup: CDR1 LGHNA, CDR2 YNFKEQ. The CDR3 coding sequence is TGTGCCAGCAGCCAAGAACCGGGACAGGGGAATCAGCCCCAGCATTTT. Translated, it gives CASSQEPGQGNQPQHF.

The chain combines TRBV7-9 with TRBJ2-3; tentatively, D is TRBD1 (6 bases). Deletions cut 5 bases from V and 2 bases from J, with 29 bases between. The CDR3 is 20 amino acids. Germline CDR1 reads SEHNR; CDR2 reads FQNEAQ (reference sequence). As DNA, the CDR3 is TGTGCCAGCAGCACTGTCCTCTCCCCGGGGTACCAGGGGCCCACAGATACGCAGTATTTT. Translation gives CASSTVLSPGYQGPTDTQYF.

The chain joins TRBV5-1 to TRBJ2-7; 9 bases agree with TRBD1. Germline CDR1 is SGHRS and CDR2 is YFSETQ. The CDR3 extends over 14 amino acids. V trimming: 0 bases; J trimming: 4 bases; junction bases outside the gene matches: 2. The CDR3 nucleotides are TGCGCCAGCAGCTTGGGGGACAGGGCTTACGAGCAGTACTTC. This codes for CASSLGDRAYEQYF.

The chain employs TRBV6-4 and TRBJ1-5; D is ambiguous. CDR1 is MRHNA and CDR2 is SNTAGT in the germline V gene. V lost 4 bases, J lost 3 bases, and 7 bases lay in between. The CDR3 loop spans 13 amino acids. CDR3 amino acids: CASSVDSNQPQHF. CDR3 DNA: TGTGCCAGCAGTGTGGACTCCAATCAGCCCCAGCATTTT.

The V and J genes are TRBV7-9 and TRBJ1-4; D ambiguous. Between the trimmed V and J ends, which lost 5 bases and 4 bases, there was a span of 11 bases. This CDR3 spans 14 amino acids. The germline gives CDR1 SEHNR, CDR2 FQNEAQ (reference sequence). This CDR3 reads CASSAEGFNEKLFF. As DNA, the CDR3 is TGTGCCAGCAGCGCCGAGGGCTTTAATGAAAAACTGTTTTTT.

V and J are TRBV30 and TRBJ2-1, with 7 nucleotides matching TRBD2. Germline CDR1 reads GTSNPN; CDR2 reads SVGIG (reference sequence). V shed 1 base, J shed 7 bases, and the junction held 10 bases outside the gene matches. The CDR3 loop spans 15 amino acids. CDR3 region: CAWSGLSGGLNEQFF. The CDR3 coding sequence is TGTGCCTGGAGTGGCTTGTCGGGAGGATTAAATGAGCAGTTCTTC.

This clone has only one observation. This chain links TRBV5-1 with TRBJ1-2; TRBD1 is a possible D gene (5 bases). Between the trimmed V and J ends, which lost 2 bases and 2 bases, there was a span of 13 bases. This CDR3 has 15 residues. Germline V CDR1 and CDR2: SGHRS, YFSETQ. The CDR3 DNA follows: TGCGCCAGCAGCTTCACAGGAGTCGGGAACTATGGCTACACCTTC. Protein product: CASSFTGVGNYGYTF. Drawing the rest from reference TRBV5-1 and TRBJ1-2, the complete variable domain is KAGVTQTPRYLIKTRGQQVTLSCSPISGHRSVSWYQQTPGQGLQFLFEYFSETQRNKGNFPGRFSGRQFSNSRSEMNVSTLELGDSALYLCASSFTGVGNYGYTFGSGTRLTVV.